The rows below give T cell receptor beta chains drawn from one sample of a study of regulatory T cells in long-lasting Graves disease. From the multiplex PCR reads, TCRdb called clonotypes with MiXCR, one entry per CDR3 protein. The sample includes about 350,000 distinct CDR3 sequences, roughly 16% of them seen just once. This sample was shared with a second study, whose subject was T cells in Graves' hyperthyroidism and ophthalmopathy.

This specimen was peripheral blood mononuclear cells (PBMCs), taken at new diagnosis, from a patient treated with antithyroid drugs. These receptors were collected from a woman younger than 35 with Graves disease. CDR3s include the opening cysteine and the closing phenylalanine or tryptophan. Fields, in order: clone size, D gene, V gene, J gene, CDR3 protein, CDR3 DNA. A D gene is named only where the DNA matches it firmly. The size field is filled for only some rows; it gives once, few, many or a size class.

abundance: many; d_gene: NA; v_gene: TRBV12-3/TRBV12-4; j_gene: TRBJ1-6; CDR3aa: CASSLGVWSSPLHF; CDR3nt: TGTGCCAGCAGTTTGGGGGTCTGGAGCTCACCCCTCCACTTT
abundance: few; d_gene: NA; v_gene: TRBV3-1; j_gene: TRBJ2-3; CDR3aa: CASSAYHPRGAGTDTQYF; CDR3nt: TGTGCCAGCAGCGCTTACCACCCACGGGGGGCTGGGACAGATACGCAGTATTTT
abundance: many; d_gene: NA; v_gene: TRBV28; j_gene: TRBJ2-3; CDR3aa: CASSSSRALNSFASTDTQYF; CDR3nt: TGTGCCAGCAGCTCAAGTCGGGCCTTGAACAGTTTTGCTAGCACAGATACGCAGTATTTT
abundance: many; d_gene: NA; v_gene: TRBV5-1; j_gene: TRBJ2-7; CDR3aa: CASSYLGGEYEQYF; CDR3nt: TGCGCCAGCAGCTACCTCGGGGGCGAGTACGAGCAGTACTTC
abundance: many; d_gene: NA; v_gene: TRBV11-2; j_gene: TRBJ1-1; CDR3aa: CASSLERGLLNTEAFF; CDR3nt: TGTGCCAGCAGCTTAGAGCGGGGACTCTTGAACACTGAAGCTTTCTTT
abundance: many; d_gene: TRBD1; v_gene: TRBV3-1; j_gene: TRBJ2-1; CDR3aa: CASSLDNRGEQFF; CDR3nt: TGTGCCAGCAGCCTGGATAACAGGGGGGAGCAGTTCTTC
abundance: many; d_gene: NA; v_gene: TRBV5-1; j_gene: TRBJ2-3; CDR3aa: CASSVASEITDTQYF; CDR3nt: TGCGCCAGCAGCGTCGCTAGCGAGATCACAGATACGCAGTATTTT
abundance: many; d_gene: NA; v_gene: TRBV11-3; j_gene: TRBJ2-3; CDR3aa: CASSPRGAGDTQYF; CDR3nt: TGTGCCAGCAGCCCGAGGGGCGCCGGGGATACGCAGTATTTT
abundance: many; d_gene: NA; v_gene: TRBV9; j_gene: TRBJ2-7; CDR3aa: CASSVGRGNEQYF; CDR3nt: TGTGCCAGCAGCGTAGGTCGGGGGAACGAGCAGTACTTC
abundance: many; d_gene: NA; v_gene: TRBV9; j_gene: TRBJ2-1; CDR3aa: CASSVGVSFVNEQFF; CDR3nt: TGTGCCAGCAGCGTCGGAGTATCCTTTGTCAATGAGCAGTTCTTC
abundance: many; d_gene: NA; v_gene: TRBV28; j_gene: TRBJ2-7; CDR3aa: CASKGGNTRDEQYF; CDR3nt: TGTGCCAGCAAAGGGGGGAATACGCGGGACGAGCAGTACTTC
abundance: NA; d_gene: TRBD2; v_gene: TRBV3-1; j_gene: TRBJ2-3; CDR3aa: CAGSQKAGEDTQYF; CDR3nt: TGTGCCGGCAGCCAAAAAGCGGGGGAAGATACGCAGTATTTT
abundance: NA; d_gene: TRBD2; v_gene: TRBV9; j_gene: TRBJ2-1; CDR3aa: CASSVTSGGDNEQFF; CDR3nt: TGTGCCAGCAGCGTAACGAGCGGGGGGGACAATGAGCAGTTCTTC
abundance: many; d_gene: NA; v_gene: TRBV5-1; j_gene: TRBJ2-1; CDR3aa: CASSRAESSYNEQFF; CDR3nt: TGCGCCAGCAGTCGAGCGGAGAGCTCCTACAATGAGCAGTTCTTC
abundance: many; d_gene: NA; v_gene: TRBV5-6; j_gene: TRBJ2-4; CDR3aa: CASSLEAGENIQYF; CDR3nt: TGTGCCAGCAGCTTGGAGGCAGGGGAAAACATTCAGTACTTC
abundance: many; d_gene: NA; v_gene: TRBV11-2; j_gene: TRBJ2-1; CDR3aa: CASSLVVYEQFF; CDR3nt: TGTGCCAGCAGCTTAGTAGTCTATGAGCAGTTCTTC
abundance: many; d_gene: TRBD1; v_gene: TRBV3-1; j_gene: TRBJ1-1; CDR3aa: CASSQGTGLSSFF; CDR3nt: TGTGCCAGCAGCCAAGGGACAGGACTCAGCTCTTTCTTT
abundance: many; d_gene: NA; v_gene: TRBV2; j_gene: TRBJ1-2; CDR3aa: CASKMRTNYGYTF; CDR3nt: TGTGCCAGCAAGATGAGGACTAACTATGGCTACACCTTC
abundance: few; d_gene: NA; v_gene: TRBV4-1; j_gene: TRBJ2-6; CDR3aa: CASSQEVLSGANVLTF; CDR3nt: TGCGCCAGCAGCCAAGAAGTCCTGTCTGGGGCCAACGTCCTGACTTTC
abundance: many; d_gene: NA; v_gene: TRBV12-3/TRBV12-4; j_gene: TRBJ1-5; CDR3aa: CASSLARDQPQHF; CDR3nt: TGTGCCAGCAGTTTAGCCAGGGATCAGCCCCAGCATTTT
abundance: few; d_gene: NA; v_gene: TRBV4-1; j_gene: TRBJ2-7; CDR3aa: CASSQVGGRYEQYF; CDR3nt: TGCGCCAGCAGCCAAGTTGGCGGCCGCTACGAGCAGTACTTC
abundance: NA; d_gene: TRBD1; v_gene: TRBV6-2/TRBV6-3; j_gene: TRBJ1-2; CDR3aa: CASSESKGARRSGYTF; CDR3nt: TGTGCCAGCAGTGAGTCGAAGGGGGCGCGTCGGAGTGGCTACACCTTC
abundance: many; d_gene: NA; v_gene: TRBV6-1; j_gene: TRBJ1-1; CDR3aa: CASRSRQPDEAFF; CDR3nt: TGTGCCAGCAGGTCCCGACAGCCCGATGAAGCTTTCTTT
abundance: many; d_gene: TRBD2; v_gene: TRBV12-3/TRBV12-4; j_gene: TRBJ2-1; CDR3aa: CASSPGLAASPYNEQFF; CDR3nt: TGTGCCAGCAGTCCGGGACTAGCGGCTAGCCCCTACAATGAGCAGTTCTTC
abundance: NA; d_gene: NA; v_gene: TRBV6-1; j_gene: TRBJ2-2; CDR3aa: CASSHPAGVTAGELFF; CDR3nt: TGTGCCAGCAGCCACCCCGCGGGCGTTACGGCCGGGGAGCTGTTTTTT
abundance: once; d_gene: TRBD1; v_gene: TRBV5-1; j_gene: TRBJ2-1; CDR3aa: CASSEDRDYNEQFF; CDR3nt: TGTGCCAGCAGTGAGGACAGGGACTACAATGAGCAGTTCTTC
abundance: many; d_gene: TRBD2; v_gene: TRBV6-1; j_gene: TRBJ2-3; CDR3aa: CASRRSGGGADTQYF; CDR3nt: TGTGCCAGCAGAAGGAGCGGGGGGGGGGCAGATACGCAGTATTTT
abundance: many; d_gene: TRBD2; v_gene: TRBV3-1; j_gene: TRBJ2-7; CDR3aa: CASSHLLAGNSYEQYF; CDR3nt: TGTGCCAGCAGCCATCTTTTAGCGGGAAACTCCTACGAGCAGTACTTC
abundance: NA; d_gene: NA; v_gene: TRBV28; j_gene: TRBJ1-1; CDR3aa: CASSLSTEALF; CDR3nt: TGTGCCAGCAGTTTATCAACAGAAGCTCTCTTT
abundance: many; d_gene: TRBD1; v_gene: TRBV5-1; j_gene: TRBJ1-1; CDR3aa: CASSSNRGGRTEAFF; CDR3nt: TGCGCCAGCAGCTCAAACAGGGGAGGAAGGACTGAAGCTTTCTTT
abundance: many; d_gene: TRBD1; v_gene: TRBV5-1; j_gene: TRBJ1-1; CDR3aa: CASSLNRGTGTEAFF; CDR3nt: TGCGCCAGCAGCCTTAACAGGGGGACGGGCACTGAAGCTTTCTTT
abundance: NA; d_gene: NA; v_gene: TRBV6-1; j_gene: TRBJ2-1; CDR3aa: CASSPGLSSGEQFF; CDR3nt: TGTGCCAGCAGTCCTGGACTGTCCTCAGGGGAGCAGTTCTTC